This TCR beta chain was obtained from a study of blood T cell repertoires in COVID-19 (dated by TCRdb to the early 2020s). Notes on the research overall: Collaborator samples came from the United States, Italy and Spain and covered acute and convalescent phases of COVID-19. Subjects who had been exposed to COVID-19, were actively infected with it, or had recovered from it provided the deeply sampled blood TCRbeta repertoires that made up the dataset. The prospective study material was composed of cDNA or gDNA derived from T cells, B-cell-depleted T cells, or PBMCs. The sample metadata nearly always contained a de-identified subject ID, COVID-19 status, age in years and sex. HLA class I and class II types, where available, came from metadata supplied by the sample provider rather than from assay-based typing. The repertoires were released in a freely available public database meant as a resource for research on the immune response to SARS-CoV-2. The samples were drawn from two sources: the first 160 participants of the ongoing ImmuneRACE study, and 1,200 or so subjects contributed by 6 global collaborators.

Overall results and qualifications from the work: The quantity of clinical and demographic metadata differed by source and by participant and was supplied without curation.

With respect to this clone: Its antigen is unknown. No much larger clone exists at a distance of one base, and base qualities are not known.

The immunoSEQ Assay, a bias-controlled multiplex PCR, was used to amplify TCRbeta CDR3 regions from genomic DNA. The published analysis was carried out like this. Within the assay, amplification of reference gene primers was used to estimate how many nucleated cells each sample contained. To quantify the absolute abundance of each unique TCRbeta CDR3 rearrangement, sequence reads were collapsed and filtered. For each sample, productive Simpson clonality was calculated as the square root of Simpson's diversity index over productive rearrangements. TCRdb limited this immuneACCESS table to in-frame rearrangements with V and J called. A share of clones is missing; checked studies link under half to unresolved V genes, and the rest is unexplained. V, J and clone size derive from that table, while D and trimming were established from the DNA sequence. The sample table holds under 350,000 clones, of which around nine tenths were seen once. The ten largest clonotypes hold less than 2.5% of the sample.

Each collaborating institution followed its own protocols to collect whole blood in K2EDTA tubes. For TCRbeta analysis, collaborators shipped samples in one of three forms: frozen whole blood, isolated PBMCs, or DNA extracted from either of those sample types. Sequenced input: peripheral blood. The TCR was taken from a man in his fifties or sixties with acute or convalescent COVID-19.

The DNA reads TGTGCCACCTGGCAGGGGGTCGACACCGGGGAGCTGTTTTTT. The translation is CATWQGVDTGELFF. The sequence joins TRBV27 to TRBJ2-2; TRBD1 fits 7 bases in the junction. V trim: 10 bases; J trim: 3 bases; unmatched bases: 8. The germline V gene (reference sequence) supplies CDR1 MNHEY and CDR2 SMNVEV. CDR3 length: 14 amino acids, cysteine to phenylalanine. Left in the record is the CDR3 DNA by itself, 42 bases read in frame from the first base.